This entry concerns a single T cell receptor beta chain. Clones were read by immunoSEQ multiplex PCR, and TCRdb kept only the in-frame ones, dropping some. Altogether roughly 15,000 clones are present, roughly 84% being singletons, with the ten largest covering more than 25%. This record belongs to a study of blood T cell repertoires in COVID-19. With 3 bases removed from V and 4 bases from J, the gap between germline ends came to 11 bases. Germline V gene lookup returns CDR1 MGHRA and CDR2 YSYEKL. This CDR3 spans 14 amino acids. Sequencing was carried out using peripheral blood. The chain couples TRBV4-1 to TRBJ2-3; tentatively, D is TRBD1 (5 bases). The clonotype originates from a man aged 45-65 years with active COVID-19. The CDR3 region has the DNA TGCGCCAGCAGCCATATTGGGGCGGCAGATACGCAGTATTTT. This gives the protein CASSHIGAADTQYF.